The 21 T cell receptor beta chains below were found in one sample sequenced in a study of T-cell memory formation after mild COVID-19. TCRdb re-called the 5' RACE reads through MiXCR, storing one row per CDR3 protein. The table records approximately 260,000 distinct CDR3 sequences, over 15% of them present only once. Sequencing was done on a sample of PBMCs or a T cell subset sorted from them (not recorded which). These receptors came from a young man who had mild COVID-19 (a few samples of this study predate the infection). Cell type and time point are not known.

The gene calls are TRBV29-1 and TRBJ2-7; 11 bases agree with TRBD1. Germline V gene data show CDR1 as SQVTM and CDR2 as ANQGSEA. This CDR3 has 15 residues. V shed 4 bases, J shed 5 bases, and the junction held 10 bases outside the gene matches. The CDR3 DNA reads TGCAGCGTTGGACTAGGACAGGGGGCAATAAACGAGCAGTACTTC. Its translation is CSVGLGQGAINEQYF.

The gene calls are TRBV5-1 and TRBJ1-1, with D unclear. Germline loops: CDR1 SGHRS, CDR2 YFSETQ. This CDR3 contains 15 residues. Trimming took off 0 bases at V and 4 bases at J, with 13 bases between the two ends. CDR3 nucleotide sequence: TGCGCCAGCAGCTTGGACGGAGGGTCCGGCACTGAAGCTTTCTTT. Translating it yields CASSLDGGSGTEAFF.

V usage is TRBV27 and J usage is TRBJ1-2; D is ambiguous. The CDR3 has 16 residues. The germline gives CDR1 MNHEY, CDR2 SMNVEV (reference sequence). V lost 3 bases and J 7 bases, leaving 21 bases between the germline ends. CDR3 loop: CASSLVSSPRSSGYTF. The CDR3 DNA sequence: TGTGCCAGCAGTTTGGTATCCTCTCCGAGATCTTCTGGCTACACCTTC.

This clonotype was seen a handful of times. The rearrangement links TRBV3-1 to TRBJ2-5, with D perhaps matching TRBD1 (5 bases). In germline, CDR1 is LGHDT, CDR2 YNNKEL (reference sequence). Trimming pared 4 bases from V and 2 bases from J, leaving 5 bases between. The CDR3 consists of 12 residues. CDR3 sequence: CASSRTQETQYF. CDR3 nucleotide sequence: TGTGCCAGCAGCCGGACACAAGAGACCCAGTACTTC.

This clonotype was seen many times. This rearrangement joins TRBV10-3 to TRBJ1-1; D may be TRBD1 (5 bases). Germline V gene lookup returns CDR1 ENHRY and CDR2 SYGVKD. V lost 0 bases and J lost 1, with 6 bases in between. The CDR3 totals 14 residues. Written as DNA, the CDR3 is TGTGCCATCAGTGAGTCGAGGGGGAACACTGAAGCTTTCTTT. Encoded protein: CAISESRGNTEAFF.

In its sample, this clonotype was seen a few times. The V call is TRBV6-2 or TRBV6-3, the J call TRBJ2-3, with D tentatively TRBD2 (7 bases). The CDR3 spans 14 residues. Germline values: CDR1 MNHEY, CDR2 SVGEGT. Trimming took off 5 bases at V and 3 bases at J, with 12 bases between the two ends. CDR3 protein: CASSPRGLTDTQYF. CDR3 sequence (DNA): TGTGCCAGCAGTCCGCGGGGGCTAACAGATACGCAGTATTTT.

The V call is TRBV5-1, the J call TRBJ2-3; D possibly corresponds to TRBD2 (6 bases). This CDR3 contains 15 residues. Germline values: CDR1 SGHRS, CDR2 YFSETQ. V lost 2 bases and J lost 3, with 13 bases in between. CDR3 in amino acids: CASSLRRGNTDTQYF. DNA for the CDR3: TGCGCCAGCAGCTTAAGACGGGGGAATACAGATACGCAGTATTTT.

The chain is built from TRBV4-1 and TRBJ1-5; tentatively, D is TRBD1 (5 bases). The CDR3 contains 14 residues. Trimming shortened V by 2 bases and J by 4 bases, and 9 bases separated the two germline ends. Germline CDR1 MGHRA, CDR2 YSYEKL. CDR3 residues: CASSQQGSNQPQHF. The CDR3 bases are TGCGCCAGCAGCCAACAGGGAAGTAATCAGCCCCAGCATTTT.

This clonotype was seen a few times. J is TRBJ2-1 and V is TRBV6-1, with D perhaps matching TRBD1 or TRBD2 (5 bases each). CDR3 length equals 13 residues. The germline gives CDR1 MNHNS, CDR2 SASEGT. Trimming took off 8 bases at V and 0 bases at J, with 8 bases between the two ends. In DNA, the CDR3 is TGTGCCAGCCCGGGACCCTCCTACAATGAGCAGTTCTTC. It is translated as CASPGPSYNEQFF.

V gene TRBV7-2 combines with J gene TRBJ2-4; 11 bases map to TRBD2. Germline CDR1 SGHTA, CDR2 FQGNSA. The CDR3 loop spans 16 amino acids. V lost 5 bases, J lost 6 bases, and 9 bases stayed unmatched. CDR3 residues: CASSPRLAGGRNIQYF. As DNA, the CDR3 is TGTGCCAGCAGCCCCCGGCTAGCGGGGGGACGAAACATTCAGTACTTC.

This chain joins TRBV5-1 and TRBJ2-5; 9 nucleotides match TRBD2. V lost 0 bases to trimming and J lost 5 bases; unmatched junction nucleotides: 5. This CDR3 region has 15 residues. CDR1 and CDR2 from the germline V gene are SGHRS and YFSETQ. CDR3 sequence (DNA): TGCGCCAGCAGCTTGGTAGCGGGGGAGTATGAGACCCAGTACTTC. The encoded protein is CASSLVAGEYETQYF.

The rearrangement links TRBV7-9 to TRBJ1-2; D gene uncertain. Trimming left V 2 bases short and J 7 bases short, with 8 bases between. The CDR3 contains 12 residues. Germline values: CDR1 SEHNR, CDR2 FQNEAQ (reference sequence). In DNA, the CDR3 is TGTGCCAGCAGCTTATTGGTTAGTGGCTACACCTTC. Translating gives CASSLLVSGYTF.

This clonotype came up many times. The gene calls are TRBV10-3 and TRBJ1-1; D may be TRBD1 (6 bases). The CDR3 length is 17 residues. The germline V gene has CDR1 ENHRY and CDR2 SYGVKD. V gave up 3 bases and J gave up 1 base, with 18 bases separating them. The CDR3 sequence: CAISDWQQGSGNTEAFF. DNA of the CDR3: TGTGCCATCAGTGATTGGCAACAGGGTTCGGGGAACACTGAAGCTTTCTTT.

This clonotype has just a few counts. V gene TRBV4-1 combines with J gene TRBJ1-2; weak D call: TRBD1 (5 bases). Germline values: CDR1 MGHRA, CDR2 YSYEKL. V lost 3 bases and J 4 bases, leaving 12 bases between the germline ends. This CDR3 is built from 14 residues. CDR3 protein: CASSQGRAGYGYTF. CDR3 DNA: TGCGCCAGCAGCCAGGGCAGGGCCGGCTATGGCTACACCTTC.

This clonotype showed up many times. The chain has TRBV10-2 and TRBJ1-4; the D is unclear. CDR1 is WSHSY, CDR2 SAAADI, per germline. V was cut by 8 bases and J by 10 bases, with 11 bases left in between. This CDR3 has 11 amino acids. The CDR3 region has the DNA TGCGCCAGCGGGCCAGGTGGAAAACTGTTTTTT. This sequence encodes CASGPGGKLFF.

This clonotype was detected ten times or more. The gene calls are TRBV5-5 and TRBJ2-7; 7 bases map to TRBD2. With 3 bases clipped from V and 6 bases from J, the junction kept 9 bases outside the gene matches. This CDR3 has 14 amino acids. The germline V gene has CDR1 SGHKS and CDR2 YYEKEE (reference sequence). CDR3 region: CASSSVGGRVEQYV. The CDR3 DNA reads as TGTGCCAGCAGCTCCGTCGGCGGGAGAGTCGAGCAGTACGTC.

The gene calls are TRBV7-2 and TRBJ1-1; no clear D. Trimming left V 0 bases short and J 2 bases short, with 19 bases between. This CDR3 is 18 amino acids long. Germline V CDR1 and CDR2: SGHTA, FQGNSA. The CDR3: CASSLAQLGQPINTEAFF. DNA for the CDR3: TGTGCCAGCAGCTTAGCCCAGCTGGGCCAGCCAATTAACACTGAAGCTTTCTTT.

The chain links TRBV10-3 to TRBJ2-5, with TRBD1 matching over 8 bases. Germline CDR1 and CDR2: ENHRY and SYGVKD. V gave up 6 bases and J gave up 5 bases; unmatched junction bases: 8. The CDR3 runs 14 residues. CDR3 protein: CAIRGQERWETQYF. CDR3 DNA sequence: TGTGCCATCAGGGGACAGGAACGGTGGGAGACCCAGTACTTC.

This clonotype was seen a few times. V is TRBV7-2 and J is TRBJ1-1; D not resolved. Trimming removed 4 bases at V and 3 bases at J, with 9 bases between. The length of the CDR3 is 13 residues. The germline V gene has CDR1 SGHTA and CDR2 FQGNSA. CDR3 loop: CASSSKDYTEAFF. In DNA, the CDR3 is TGTGCCAGCAGCTCCAAGGATTACACTGAAGCTTTCTTT.

This clonotype came up a few times. The chain links TRBV30 to TRBJ1-1; D perhaps matches TRBD1 (5 bases). This CDR3 comprises 13 residues. V was pared by 4 bases and J by 4 bases, with 13 bases between. Germline V gene data show CDR1 as GTSNPN and CDR2 as SVGIG (reference sequence). CDR3 sequence (DNA): TGTGCCTGGAACCCGCGTGGGGGCACTGAAGCTTTCTTT. This encodes CAWNPRGGTEAFF.

The gene calls are TRBV3-1 and TRBJ2-5; TRBD2 is a possible D gene (5 bases). The CDR3 totals 18 residues. The germline V and J ends were trimmed by 0 bases and 3 bases, with 20 bases remaining between them. Germline loops: CDR1 LGHDT, CDR2 YNNKEL (reference sequence). The CDR3 sequence is CASSQDAPVLARKETQYF. The DNA for the CDR3 is TGTGCCAGCAGCCAAGATGCCCCTGTATTAGCGAGGAAAGAGACCCAGTACTTC.